A selection of T cell receptor beta chains follows, all from one sample in a study of cytomegalovirus exposure and HLA in healthy donors. The assay was immunoSEQ multiplex PCR, and TCRdb's table has in-frame clones only and misses some. The table lists roughly 200,000 clones, 78% of them singletons. Sequenced material: PBMCs. The receptors stem from a female donor in good health and CMV-seronegative. The CDR3 runs from the conserved cysteine through the conserved F or W. Fields, in order: CDR3 DNA, CDR3 protein, clone size, J gene, D gene, V gene. The D gene is left open where the match is weak. Expanded clones are given a class, and other clones once, few, many or no size at all.

CDR3nt: TGCGCCAGCAGCTTAGGGGGTATTAATTCACCCCTCCACTTT
CDR3aa: CASSLGGINSPLHF
abundance: .
j_gene: TRBJ1-6
d_gene: .
v_gene: TRBV5-1

CDR3nt: TGTGCCAGCAACCGACAGGGGCGAGCAGATACGCAGTATTTT
CDR3aa: CASNRQGRADTQYF
abundance: few
j_gene: TRBJ2-3
d_gene: TRBD1
v_gene: TRBV2

CDR3nt: TGTGCCAGCAAGATACAGGTGGATGAAAAACTGTTTTTT
CDR3aa: CASKIQVDEKLFF
abundance: .
j_gene: TRBJ1-4
d_gene: .
v_gene: TRBV2

CDR3nt: TGTGCCAGCACCATTACAGGCGGAATTAATTCACCCCTCCACTTT
CDR3aa: CASTITGGINSPLHF
abundance: .
j_gene: TRBJ1-6
d_gene: .
v_gene: TRBV7-2

CDR3nt: TGTGCCAGTAGGACTAGCGGGGCCACAGATACGCAGTATTTT
CDR3aa: CASRTSGATDTQYF
abundance: .
j_gene: TRBJ2-3
d_gene: TRBD2
v_gene: TRBV19

CDR3nt: TGTGCCGCCGGACAGGGTGGTTCTGGGGCCAACGTCCTGACTTTC
CDR3aa: CAAGQGGSGANVLTF
abundance: .
j_gene: TRBJ2-6
d_gene: TRBD1
v_gene: TRBV10-3

CDR3nt: TGTGCCAGCAGCTTAGCCCCCATAGACATTAATGAAAAACTGTTTTTT
CDR3aa: CASSLAPIDINEKLFF
abundance: .
j_gene: TRBJ1-4
d_gene: .
v_gene: TRBV7-6

CDR3nt: TGTGCCAGCAGCTTAGGACAGTTCTATGGCTACACCTTC
CDR3aa: CASSLGQFYGYTF
abundance: .
j_gene: TRBJ1-2
d_gene: .
v_gene: TRBV11-2

CDR3nt: TGTGCCAGCAGTGAAGCGGGCCCGGCAGAAGAGACCCAGTACTTC
CDR3aa: CASSEAGPAEETQYF
abundance: once
j_gene: TRBJ2-5
d_gene: .
v_gene: TRBV6-1

CDR3nt: TGTGCCAGCAACCTAATCGGACAGGAACCCTACGAGCAGTACTTC
CDR3aa: CASNLIGQEPYEQYF
abundance: once
j_gene: TRBJ2-7
d_gene: TRBD1
v_gene: TRBV6-1

CDR3nt: TGTGCCAGCAGTACTCCGGGACAGGGGGCCGATTCACCCCTCCACTTT
CDR3aa: CASSTPGQGADSPLHF
abundance: .
j_gene: TRBJ1-6
d_gene: TRBD1
v_gene: TRBV6-6

CDR3nt: TGTGCCAGCAGCGTGACTAGGGGCACCGGGGAGCTGTTTTTT
CDR3aa: CASSVTRGTGELFF
abundance: .
j_gene: TRBJ2-2
d_gene: .
v_gene: TRBV7-8

CDR3nt: TGTGCCAGCAGCCCTAGGCCGACAGTACCTCTCTCTGGGGCCAACGTCCTGACTTTC
CDR3aa: CASSPRPTVPLSGANVLTF
abundance: once
j_gene: TRBJ2-6
d_gene: .
v_gene: TRBV11-3

CDR3nt: TGTGCCAGCAGTTACTCGAGTAGGGGAAACACTGAAGCTTTCTTT
CDR3aa: CASSYSSRGNTEAFF
abundance: .
j_gene: TRBJ1-1
d_gene: .
v_gene: TRBV6-6

CDR3nt: TGCGCCAGCAGCCTTCTGGCGGGAGGGAGCACCGGGGAGCTGTTTTTT
CDR3aa: CASSLLAGGSTGELFF
abundance: .
j_gene: TRBJ2-2
d_gene: TRBD2
v_gene: TRBV4-1

CDR3nt: TGTGCCAGCAGCTTAGAACAGGGTTTTGTAAGCAATCAGCCCCAGCATTTT
CDR3aa: CASSLEQGFVSNQPQHF
abundance: .
j_gene: TRBJ1-5
d_gene: .
v_gene: TRBV7-8

CDR3nt: TGTGCCAGCAGCTTAGGTCGACAGGGAGGTTGGTACAATGAGCAGTTCTTC
CDR3aa: CASSLGRQGGWYNEQFF
abundance: .
j_gene: TRBJ2-1
d_gene: .
v_gene: TRBV11-2

CDR3nt: TGTGCCAGCAGCAACGGACGAGTTGGGGGGGAGACCCAGTACTTC
CDR3aa: CASSNGRVGGETQYF
abundance: .
j_gene: TRBJ2-5
d_gene: .
v_gene: TRBV6-6

CDR3nt: TGTGCCAGCAGCTTTTACCCCAATAGCGGGGCTTGGCAAGAGACCCAGTACTTC
CDR3aa: CASSFYPNSGAWQETQYF
abundance: .
j_gene: TRBJ2-5
d_gene: TRBD2
v_gene: TRBV11-2

CDR3nt: TGTGCCAGCAGTTGGACTAGCGGGAGCTACAATGAGCAGTTCTTC
CDR3aa: CASSWTSGSYNEQFF
abundance: .
j_gene: TRBJ2-1
d_gene: TRBD2
v_gene: TRBV6-6

CDR3nt: TGCGCCAGCAGCTTGCCCAGGGGTGAAAAACTGTTTTTT
CDR3aa: CASSLPRGEKLFF
abundance: .
j_gene: TRBJ1-4
d_gene: .
v_gene: TRBV5-1

CDR3nt: TGTGCCAGCAGTTACCGACAGGTTAACACTGAAGCTTTCTTT
CDR3aa: CASSYRQVNTEAFF
abundance: .
j_gene: TRBJ1-1
d_gene: .
v_gene: TRBV6-5

CDR3nt: TGTGCCAGCAAACCTCGGCTAGAACCCTACTACGAGCAGTACTTC
CDR3aa: CASKPRLEPYYEQYF
abundance: .
j_gene: TRBJ2-7
d_gene: .
v_gene: TRBV6-1

CDR3nt: TGTGCCAGCAGCTCGCCCGGGGGGGGGCGAACCGGGGAGCTGTTTTTT
CDR3aa: CASSSPGGGRTGELFF
abundance: .
j_gene: TRBJ2-2
d_gene: TRBD2
v_gene: TRBV11-1

CDR3nt: TGTGCCAGCTCAGTGCGGGCGGCAACTAATGAAAAACTGTTTTTT
CDR3aa: CASSVRAATNEKLFF
abundance: .
j_gene: TRBJ1-4
d_gene: .
v_gene: TRBV18

CDR3nt: TGTGCCAGCAGCGCCGGCACTAGCGGGAGGGTCCACGAGCAGTACTTC
CDR3aa: CASSAGTSGRVHEQYF
abundance: .
j_gene: TRBJ2-7
d_gene: TRBD2
v_gene: TRBV9

CDR3nt: TGCGCCAGCAGCCACCCCCGGCAGGCTGGAAGCGGGTCTCACCAAGAGACCCAGTACTTC
CDR3aa: CASSHPRQAGSGSHQETQYF
abundance: .
j_gene: TRBJ2-5
d_gene: .
v_gene: TRBV4-1

CDR3nt: TGTGCCAGCAGTGACTCGAAAGGGGCTTGGAACGCGCCCCTCCACTTT
CDR3aa: CASSDSKGAWNAPLHF
abundance: once
j_gene: TRBJ1-6
d_gene: .
v_gene: TRBV6-4

CDR3nt: TGTGCCAGCAGCGCCAGACTAGCGGGGGATTACAATGAGCAGTTCTTC
CDR3aa: CASSARLAGDYNEQFF
abundance: .
j_gene: TRBJ2-1
d_gene: TRBD2
v_gene: TRBV7-6

CDR3nt: TGTGCCAGCAGTAACGGACAGGGGGCTGGAGAGACCCAGTACTTC
CDR3aa: CASSNGQGAGETQYF
abundance: .
j_gene: TRBJ2-5
d_gene: TRBD1
v_gene: TRBV6-4

CDR3nt: TGCGCCAGCAGCCCGGGACAACTCATGAACACTGAAGCTTTCTTT
CDR3aa: CASSPGQLMNTEAFF
abundance: few
j_gene: TRBJ1-1
d_gene: .
v_gene: TRBV5-1

CDR3nt: TGTGCCATCAGTGCTAGCCTCCCGGGGCAGGGGGCGTACGAGCAGTACTTC
CDR3aa: CAISASLPGQGAYEQYF
abundance: .
j_gene: TRBJ2-7
d_gene: TRBD1
v_gene: TRBV10-3

CDR3nt: TGTGCCAGCAGCCAAATCACAGGGAGTAGGGATCAGCCCCAGCATTTT
CDR3aa: CASSQITGSRDQPQHF
abundance: .
j_gene: TRBJ1-5
d_gene: .
v_gene: TRBV4-2

CDR3nt: TGTGCCAGTAGGATAACGAACGCGAATGAAAAACTGTTTTTT
CDR3aa: CASRITNANEKLFF
abundance: .
j_gene: TRBJ1-4
d_gene: .
v_gene: TRBV19

CDR3nt: TGTGCCAGCAGCCAGCCTAGCGGGACTAGCGGGAGGGCCAAGGGAAGCAATGAGCAGTTCTTC
CDR3aa: CASSQPSGTSGRAKGSNEQFF
abundance: .
j_gene: TRBJ2-1
d_gene: TRBD2
v_gene: TRBV14

CDR3nt: TGTGCCAGCAAGTTGACAGGGATCCACGAGCAGTACTTC
CDR3aa: CASKLTGIHEQYF
abundance: once
j_gene: TRBJ2-7
d_gene: TRBD1
v_gene: TRBV6-5

CDR3nt: TGTGCCAGCAGTTACCAGACTAACTATGGCTACACCTTC
CDR3aa: CASSYQTNYGYTF
abundance: .
j_gene: TRBJ1-2
d_gene: .
v_gene: TRBV6-5

CDR3nt: TGTGCCAGCAGCTTGGGTTCCCGACAGGGGGCCTACGAGCAGTACTTC
CDR3aa: CASSLGSRQGAYEQYF
abundance: few
j_gene: TRBJ2-7
d_gene: TRBD1
v_gene: TRBV11-3

CDR3nt: TGTGCCAGCAGCGTAGTCGGACAGGGGGCGACTGGGGCCAACGTCCTGACTTTC
CDR3aa: CASSVVGQGATGANVLTF
abundance: .
j_gene: TRBJ2-6
d_gene: TRBD1
v_gene: TRBV9

CDR3nt: TGCAGCGTTGGGCAGGACATCTATGGCTACACCTTC
CDR3aa: CSVGQDIYGYTF
abundance: .
j_gene: TRBJ1-2
d_gene: .
v_gene: TRBV29-1

CDR3nt: TGTGCCAGCAGCTTCTCAACGACAGGGCCAGGAGGCTACACCTTC
CDR3aa: CASSFSTTGPGGYTF
abundance: .
j_gene: TRBJ1-2
d_gene: TRBD1
v_gene: TRBV7-8

CDR3nt: TGTGCCAGCTCACCACTGACAGGGACTGAAGCTTTCTTT
CDR3aa: CASSPLTGTEAFF
abundance: .
j_gene: TRBJ1-1
d_gene: TRBD1
v_gene: TRBV18

CDR3nt: TGTGCCTGGAGTGTAGCCCGACGGGCGCAGTATTTT
CDR3aa: CAWSVARRAQYF
abundance: .
j_gene: TRBJ2-3
d_gene: .
v_gene: TRBV30

CDR3nt: TGTGCCAGCAGCTTGGTGGATCAGGGCTATGGCTACACCTTC
CDR3aa: CASSLVDQGYGYTF
abundance: .
j_gene: TRBJ1-2
d_gene: .
v_gene: TRBV5-4

CDR3nt: TGCGCCAGCAGCTTGGAGAGGGTTTCACCCCTCCACTTT
CDR3aa: CASSLERVSPLHF
abundance: .
j_gene: TRBJ1-6
d_gene: .
v_gene: TRBV5-1

CDR3nt: TGTGCCAGCAGCTCTAGCGGACGGGGGCAGTATTTT
CDR3aa: CASSSSGRGQYF
abundance: .
j_gene: TRBJ2-3
d_gene: TRBD2
v_gene: TRBV7-8

CDR3nt: TGTGCCAGCAGCTTAGGCGGTAGCACAGATACGCAGTATTTT
CDR3aa: CASSLGGSTDTQYF
abundance: .
j_gene: TRBJ2-3
d_gene: .
v_gene: TRBV5-4

CDR3nt: TGTGCCATCAGTAACAGGGTTTCCACCGGGGAGCTGTTTTTT
CDR3aa: CAISNRVSTGELFF
abundance: few
j_gene: TRBJ2-2
d_gene: .
v_gene: TRBV10-3

CDR3nt: TGTGCCAGCAGCTCGCCGGAAAAGGGGGAAGAGACCCAGTACTTC
CDR3aa: CASSSPEKGEETQYF
abundance: once
j_gene: TRBJ2-5
d_gene: .
v_gene: TRBV7-9

CDR3nt: TGTGCCAGCAGTAGACTAGCGGGAGCGGGCGAGCAGTACTTC
CDR3aa: CASSRLAGAGEQYF
abundance: few
j_gene: TRBJ2-7
d_gene: TRBD2
v_gene: TRBV6-1

CDR3nt: TGTGCCAGCAGCTTAGTCCGGGACAGCTACGAGCAGTACTTC
CDR3aa: CASSLVRDSYEQYF
abundance: .
j_gene: TRBJ2-7
d_gene: TRBD1
v_gene: TRBV7-2

CDR3nt: TGTGCCAGCAGTTTCGGGACAGGGGGCGGCTATGGCTACACCTTC
CDR3aa: CASSFGTGGGYGYTF
abundance: .
j_gene: TRBJ1-2
d_gene: TRBD1
v_gene: TRBV28

CDR3nt: TGTGCCTGGAGTTTAAGGGGGGGCCTCTCTGGAAACACCATATATTTT
CDR3aa: CAWSLRGGLSGNTIYF
abundance: .
j_gene: TRBJ1-3
d_gene: .
v_gene: TRBV30

CDR3nt: TGTGCCAGTTCCCCTTGGGGGGATGCGGATGGCTACACCTTC
CDR3aa: CASSPWGDADGYTF
abundance: .
j_gene: TRBJ1-2
d_gene: .
v_gene: TRBV7-9

CDR3nt: TGTGCCAGCAGTCTAGGGGGAGTGAGGAATGAGCAGTTCTTC
CDR3aa: CASSLGGVRNEQFF
abundance: .
j_gene: TRBJ2-1
d_gene: .
v_gene: TRBV27

CDR3nt: TGTGCCTCTTACGACAGTATGGTTGAGCAGTTCTTC
CDR3aa: CASYDSMVEQFF
abundance: .
j_gene: TRBJ2-1
d_gene: .
v_gene: TRBV30

CDR3nt: TGTGCCAGCAGCCTGGGACAACGGATCAATGAAGCTTTCTTT
CDR3aa: CASSLGQRINEAFF
abundance: .
j_gene: TRBJ1-1
d_gene: .
v_gene: TRBV5-4

CDR3nt: TGTGCCAGTAGTAGGGACAGGGGATTGAACACTGAAGCTTTCTTT
CDR3aa: CASSRDRGLNTEAFF
abundance: .
j_gene: TRBJ1-1
d_gene: TRBD1
v_gene: TRBV19

CDR3nt: TGTGCCAGCAGGGGACTAGCGGGGCCCTACGAGCAGTACTTC
CDR3aa: CASRGLAGPYEQYF
abundance: .
j_gene: TRBJ2-7
d_gene: TRBD2
v_gene: TRBV2

CDR3nt: TGTGCCAGCAGTTACGGGACAGTGAGCTCCTACGAGCAGTACTTC
CDR3aa: CASSYGTVSSYEQYF
abundance: .
j_gene: TRBJ2-7
d_gene: TRBD1
v_gene: TRBV6-5